The clone carrying this T cell receptor (beta chain) was detected once. Its target is unknown. The record originates from a study of T cells in localized non-small cell lung cancer. Study-wide results and caveats: Detection in adjacent lung was observed for a median around 50 of the top 100 tumor clones. There was an association of higher blood T cell density with longer overall survival.

In germline, CDR1 is LNHNV, CDR2 YYDKDF (reference sequence). Trimming took off 2 bases at V and 2 bases at J, with 7 bases between the two ends. The CDR3 has 13 residues. Method: immunoSEQ multiplex PCR; TCRdb's copy keeps in-frame clones and lacks some. The table records about 91,000 clones, about 87% of them present only once. The gene calls are TRBV15 and TRBJ2-7; tentatively, D is TRBD2 (5 bases). The source is a man between 35 and 75 years old with stage I squamous cell lung carcinoma. Here the sequenced sample was peripheral blood, taken before any cancer treatment. The CDR3 loop is CATSRPGTYEQYF. The CDR3 bases are TGTGCCACCAGCAGACCGGGAACCTACGAGCAGTACTTC.